The clone carrying this T cell receptor beta chain showed up many times. The CDR3 contains 13 residues. Trimming at V came to 7 bases and at J to 0 bases, leaving 3 bases not matched to a gene. The V gene's germline CDR1 is MNHEY and CDR2 SMNVEV (reference sequence). The study profiled TCR beta VDJ and CDR3 using genomic DNA as template. TCRdb ran MiXCR on the reads and lists one entry per CDR3 protein. The sample has 150,000 or so distinct CDR3 sequences, about 50% seen once; the top ten hold about 12%. This sample stems from a study of CD8+CD57+ T cells in acquired aplastic anemia. Sequencing involved patients with CD8+CD57+ cell expansion previously shown by flow cytometry.

The sequenced sample was sorted CD4+, CD8+, or CD8+CD57+ T cells (not recorded which) from PBMCs. This clonotype was sampled from a human donor with aplastic anemia. The V call is TRBV27, the J call TRBJ2-7, with 7 bases fitting TRBD1. The CDR3 sequence: CASIGDSSYEQYF. The CDR3 DNA reads as TGTGCCAGCATCGGGGACAGCTCCTACGAGCAGTACTTC.